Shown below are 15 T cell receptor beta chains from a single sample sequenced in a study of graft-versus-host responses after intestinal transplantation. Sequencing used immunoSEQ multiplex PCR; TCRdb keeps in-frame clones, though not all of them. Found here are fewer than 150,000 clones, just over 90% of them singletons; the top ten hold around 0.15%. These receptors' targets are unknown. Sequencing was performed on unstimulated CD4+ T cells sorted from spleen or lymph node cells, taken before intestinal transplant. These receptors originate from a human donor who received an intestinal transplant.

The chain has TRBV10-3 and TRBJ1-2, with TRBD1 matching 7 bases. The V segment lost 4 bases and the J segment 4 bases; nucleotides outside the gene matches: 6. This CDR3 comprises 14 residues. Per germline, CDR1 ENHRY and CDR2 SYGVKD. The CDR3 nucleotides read TGTGCCATCAGTGCATCTGGGACAGCCTATGGCTACACCTTC. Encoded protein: CAISASGTAYGYTF.

The CDR3 loop is CASSPHGMGNTEAFF. For the CDR3, the DNA is TGTGCCAGCAGTCCCCACGGGATGGGGAACACTGAAGCTTTCTTT. V gene TRBV25-1 combines with J gene TRBJ1-1; D remains ambiguous. CDR3 length: 15 amino acids. Germline V gives CDR1 MGHDK, CDR2 SYGVNS. V lost 5 bases and J lost 1, with 14 bases in between.

The CDR3 spells CASSLAGNKNIQYF. CDR3 coding DNA: TGTGCCAGCAGCTTGGCGGGGAACAAAAACATTCAGTACTTC. This rearrangement joins TRBV11-3 to TRBJ2-4; D possibly corresponds to TRBD2 (6 bases). The germline V and J ends were trimmed by 3 bases and 3 bases, with 9 bases remaining between them. There are 14 residues in the CDR3. Germline-derived CDR1 and CDR2 are SGHNT and YENEEA.

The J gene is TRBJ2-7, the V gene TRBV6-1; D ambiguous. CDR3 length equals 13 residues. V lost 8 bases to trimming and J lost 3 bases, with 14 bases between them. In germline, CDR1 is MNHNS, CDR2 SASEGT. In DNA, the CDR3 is TGTGCCAGCCGGTTCGTCGGCGTCTACGAGCAGTACTTC. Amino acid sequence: CASRFVGVYEQYF.

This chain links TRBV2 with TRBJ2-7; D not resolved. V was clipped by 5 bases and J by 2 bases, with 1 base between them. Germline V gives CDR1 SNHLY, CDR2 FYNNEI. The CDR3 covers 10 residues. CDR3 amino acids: CASSTYEQYF. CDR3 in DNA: TGTGCCAGCAGTACCTACGAGCAGTACTTC.

DNA for the CDR3: TGTGCCAGCAGCTTATCCAGGGGTGAGACCCAGTACTTC. Translating gives CASSLSRGETQYF. This rearrangement joins TRBV7-3 to TRBJ2-5; TRBD1 is a possible D gene (6 bases). The CDR3 is 13 amino acids. V lost 2 bases and J lost 5, with 9 bases in between. Germline CDR1 reads SGHTA; CDR2 reads FQGTGA.

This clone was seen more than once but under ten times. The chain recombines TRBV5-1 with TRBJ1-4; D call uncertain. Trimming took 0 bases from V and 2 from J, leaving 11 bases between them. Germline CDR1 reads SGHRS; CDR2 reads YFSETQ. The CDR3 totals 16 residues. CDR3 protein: CASSLEGLGTNEKLFF. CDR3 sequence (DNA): TGCGCCAGCAGCTTGGAGGGTTTAGGGACTAATGAAAAACTGTTTTTT.

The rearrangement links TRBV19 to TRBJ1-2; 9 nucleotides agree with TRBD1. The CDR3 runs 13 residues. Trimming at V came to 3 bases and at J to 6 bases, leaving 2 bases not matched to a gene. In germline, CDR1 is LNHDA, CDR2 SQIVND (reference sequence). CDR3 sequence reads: CASSIRDRDGYTF. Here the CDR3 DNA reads TGTGCCAGTAGTATCCGGGACAGGGATGGCTACACCTTC. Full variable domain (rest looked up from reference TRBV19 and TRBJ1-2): DGGITQSPKYLFRKEGQNVTLSCEQNLNHDAMYWYRQDPGQGLRLIYYSQIVNDFQKGDIAEGYSVSREKKESFPLTVTSAQKNPTAFYLCASSIRDRDGYTFGSGTRLTVV.

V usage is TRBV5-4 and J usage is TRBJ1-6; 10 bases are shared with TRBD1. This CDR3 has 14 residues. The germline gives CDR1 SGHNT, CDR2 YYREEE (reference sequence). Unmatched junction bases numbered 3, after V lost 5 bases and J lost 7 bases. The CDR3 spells CASRRQGANSPLHF. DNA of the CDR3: TGTGCCAGCAGGCGACAGGGGGCCAATTCACCCCTCCACTTT.

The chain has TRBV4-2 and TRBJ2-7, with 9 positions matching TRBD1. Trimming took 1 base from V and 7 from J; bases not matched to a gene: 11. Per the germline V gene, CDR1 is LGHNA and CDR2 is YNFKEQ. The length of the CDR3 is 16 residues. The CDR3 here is CASSQGGTGNLGEQYF. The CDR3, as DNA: TGTGCCAGCAGCCAAGGCGGGACAGGGAATTTGGGGGAGCAGTACTTC.

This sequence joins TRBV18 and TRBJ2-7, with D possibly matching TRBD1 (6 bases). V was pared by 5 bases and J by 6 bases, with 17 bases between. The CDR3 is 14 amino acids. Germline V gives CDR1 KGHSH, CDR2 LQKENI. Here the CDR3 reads CASSGPSGVSEQYF. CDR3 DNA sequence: TGTGCCAGCTCAGGACCCTCAGGGGTGAGCGAGCAGTACTTC. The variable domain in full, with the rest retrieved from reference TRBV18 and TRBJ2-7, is NAGVMQNPRHLVRRRGQEARLRCSPMKGHSHVYWYRQLPEEGLKFMVYLQKENIIDESGMPKERFSAEFPKEGPSILRIQQVVRGDSAAYFCASSGPSGVSEQYFGPGTRLTVT.

CDR3 residues: CASKDRIATNEKLFF. In DNA, the CDR3 is TGTGCCAGTAAGGACAGAATTGCAACTAATGAAAAACTGTTTTTT. This chain connects TRBV19 to TRBJ1-4, with D possibly TRBD1 on 6 matching bases. Germline loops: CDR1 LNHDA, CDR2 SQIVND (reference sequence). The CDR3 runs 15 residues. V lost 7 bases and J lost 0, with 12 bases in between.

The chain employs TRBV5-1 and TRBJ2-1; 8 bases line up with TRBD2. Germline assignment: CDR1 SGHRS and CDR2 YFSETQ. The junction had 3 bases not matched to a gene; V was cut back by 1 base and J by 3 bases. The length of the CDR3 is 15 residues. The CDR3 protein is CASSLFRGGYNEQFF. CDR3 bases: TGCGCCAGCAGCTTGTTTCGGGGGGGCTACAATGAGCAGTTCTTC.

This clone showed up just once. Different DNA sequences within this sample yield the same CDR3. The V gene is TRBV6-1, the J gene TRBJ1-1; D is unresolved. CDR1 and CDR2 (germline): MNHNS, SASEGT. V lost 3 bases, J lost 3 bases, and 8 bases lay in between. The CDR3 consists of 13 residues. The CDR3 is CASSEDRDTEAFF. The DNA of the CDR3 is TGTGCCAGCAGTGAGGATAGGGACACTGAAGCTTTCTTT.

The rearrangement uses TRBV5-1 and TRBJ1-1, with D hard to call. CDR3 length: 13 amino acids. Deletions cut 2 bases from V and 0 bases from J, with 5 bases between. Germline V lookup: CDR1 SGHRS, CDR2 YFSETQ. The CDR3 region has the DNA TGCGCCAGCAGCTTCAACATGAACACTGAAGCTTTCTTT. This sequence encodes CASSFNMNTEAFF.